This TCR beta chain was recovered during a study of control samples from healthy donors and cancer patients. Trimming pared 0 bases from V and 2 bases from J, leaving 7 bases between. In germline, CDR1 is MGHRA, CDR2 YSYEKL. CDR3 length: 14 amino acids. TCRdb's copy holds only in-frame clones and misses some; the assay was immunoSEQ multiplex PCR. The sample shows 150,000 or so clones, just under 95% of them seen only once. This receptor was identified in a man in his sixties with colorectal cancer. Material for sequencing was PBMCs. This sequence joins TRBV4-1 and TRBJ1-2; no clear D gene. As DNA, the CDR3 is TGCGCCAGCAGCCAAGATCCCGAGAACTATGGCTACACCTTC. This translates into CASSQDPENYGYTF.